These 26 T cell receptor beta chains were all obtained from the same sample, sequenced in a study of untreated major depressive disorder. Findings and caveats of the study: CD4+ T cells from depressed patients used TRBV05-01 (Vbeta 5.1) more often than controls.

Profiling relied on immunoSEQ multiplex PCR, and the TCRdb table lists in-frame clones only, not all of them. The table lists about 27,000 clones, about 91% of them singletons. For these receptors, no antigen is known. Sample: CD4+ T cells from PBMCs. These receptors originate from a woman in her twenties or thirties with major depressive disorder.

The chain has TRBV6-1 and TRBJ2-1; 7 nucleotides match TRBD1. V was clipped by 5 bases and J by 9 bases; unmatched bases: 13. The CDR3 length is 15 residues. Germline-derived CDR1 and CDR2 are MNHNS and SASEGT. The chain's CDR3 is CASSTRTGPLSEQFF. CDR3 DNA sequence: TGTGCCAGCAGTACCCGGACAGGCCCGTTGAGTGAGCAGTTCTTC.

The V call is TRBV29-1, the J call TRBJ2-7, with 7 bases matching TRBD2. The length of the CDR3 is 12 residues. V was clipped by 3 bases and J by 12 bases; unmatched bases: 11. Per germline, CDR1 SQVTM and CDR2 ANQGSEA. The CDR3 is CSVDTSGGLRYF. The CDR3 nucleotides read TGCAGCGTTGATACCTCGGGGGGTCTTAGGTACTTC.

V is TRBV19 and J is TRBJ2-3; a weak D match, TRBD2 (5 bases). Between the trimmed V and J ends, which lost 6 bases and 4 bases, there was a span of 14 bases. CDR3 length: 14 residues. Germline-derived CDR1 and CDR2 are LNHDA and SQIVND (reference sequence). The CDR3 bases are TGTGCCAGTAGAGGAGGTGTGGTCTCAGATACGCAGTATTTT. Translated: CASRGGVVSDTQYF.

The V gene is TRBV27, the J gene TRBJ2-4; D gene uncertain. V lost 6 bases, J lost 0 bases, and 9 bases lay in between. Per the germline V gene, CDR1 is MNHEY and CDR2 is SMNVEV (reference sequence). The CDR3 runs 14 residues. The CDR3 loop is CASRETAAKNIQYF. Written as DNA, the CDR3 is TGTGCCAGCAGGGAAACGGCAGCCAAAAACATTCAGTACTTC.

The genes are TRBV25-1 and TRBJ2-7, with TRBD1 as a possible D gene (6 bases). V was shortened by 4 bases and J by 4 bases, with 17 bases between the two germline ends. CDR1 MGHDK and CDR2 SYGVNS come from the germline V gene. The CDR3 consists of 15 residues. In DNA form, the CDR3 reads TGTGCCAGCAGTGGTGCCGGGACGGGACAATACGAGCAGTACTTC. Amino acid sequence: CASSGAGTGQYEQYF.

The gene calls are TRBV5-4 and TRBJ2-7, with TRBD1 matching 8 bases. V lost 4 bases to trimming and J lost 4 bases; unmatched junction nucleotides: 7. The germline CDR1 and CDR2 sequences are SGHNT and YYREEE (reference sequence). The CDR3 is 14 residues long. In nucleotides, the CDR3 is TGTGCCAGCAGCCGGACAGGGCCCTCATACGAGCAGTACTTC. It translates to CASSRTGPSYEQYF.

The chain joins TRBV11-1 to TRBJ2-7; D is possibly TRBD2 (6 bases). Germline V gene lookup returns CDR1 SGHAT and CDR2 FQDESV (reference sequence). The V end lost 3 bases, the J end lost 7 bases, and 13 bases lay between the germline ends. The length of the CDR3 is 13 residues. CDR3 sequence: CASSLGGRVEQYF. CDR3 DNA sequence: TGTGCCAGCAGCTTGGGGGGACGAGTGGAGCAGTACTTC.

This sequence joins TRBV2 and TRBJ2-3; 7 nucleotides agree with TRBD1. V shed 7 bases, J shed 0 bases, and the junction held 7 bases outside the gene matches. Germline assignment: CDR1 SNHLY and CDR2 FYNNEI. The CDR3 loop spans 15 amino acids. CDR3 nucleotides: TGTGCCAGCATAACAGGGGATTCTAGCACAGATACGCAGTATTTT. Translating it yields CASITGDSSTDTQYF.

The chain couples TRBV9 to TRBJ1-2, with D tentatively TRBD1 (5 bases). The germline V and J ends were trimmed by 0 bases and 8 bases, with 17 bases remaining between them. CDR3 length equals 15 residues. The germline gives CDR1 SGDLS, CDR2 YYNGEE. Here the CDR3 reads CASSVEGTSVRGYTF. The CDR3 DNA follows: TGTGCCAGCAGCGTAGAAGGGACTTCGGTTAGAGGCTACACCTTC.

This chain uses TRBV13 with TRBJ1-1; 8 positions match TRBD1. CDR1 is PRHDT and CDR2 is FYEKMQ in the germline V gene (reference sequence). V was pared by 3 bases and J by 5 bases, with 8 bases of the junction left unmatched. The length of the CDR3 is 15 residues. The CDR3 nucleotides read TGTGCCAGCAGCTTGGTCGACAGGGGTTGGACTGAAGCTTTCTTT. This gives the protein CASSLVDRGWTEAFF.

The chain carries TRBV7-2 and TRBJ1-1; D is ambiguous. Germline assignment: CDR1 SGHTA and CDR2 FQGNSA. With 5 bases removed from V and 0 bases from J, the gap between germline ends came to 10 bases. The CDR3 sequence is 14 residues long. CDR3 sequence reads: CASSLGRLNTEAFF. The CDR3 DNA is TGTGCCAGCAGCCTCGGACGGCTGAACACTGAAGCTTTCTTT.

The rearrangement joins TRBV13 to TRBJ2-7; the match to TRBD2 covers 12 bases. Germline values: CDR1 PRHDT, CDR2 FYEKMQ (reference sequence). This CDR3 contains 18 residues. Germline trimming cut 0 bases from V and 1 base from J; bases unmatched to any gene: 7. CDR3 in amino acids: CASSLGLAGGQKSYEQYF. CDR3 coding DNA: TGTGCCAGCAGCTTAGGACTAGCGGGGGGTCAGAAATCCTACGAGCAGTACTTC.

The genes are TRBV5-1 and TRBJ2-7, with TRBD2 identical over 7 bases. Unmatched junction bases numbered 2, after V lost 2 bases and J lost 0 bases. Germline CDR1 and CDR2: SGHRS and YFSETQ. The CDR3 covers 14 residues. The DNA for the CDR3 is TGCGCCAGCAGCTTTCGCGGGAGCTCCTACGAGCAGTACTTC. Translation gives CASSFRGSSYEQYF.

This sequence joins TRBV6-5 and TRBJ1-1; the match to TRBD1 covers 8 bases. CDR1 is MNHEY and CDR2 is SVGAGI in the germline V gene. Germline trimming cut 5 bases from V and 5 bases from J; bases unmatched to any gene: 7. The CDR3 has 14 residues. The CDR3 DNA sequence: TGTGCCAGCAGTCCAGGGGGCGGTTGGACTGAAGCTTTCTTT. Amino acids: CASSPGGGWTEAFF.

Turning to this clone: The same CDR3 also results from other DNA sequences found in this sample. This chain connects TRBV29-1 to TRBJ2-2; a weak D match, TRBD2 (6 bases). Germline V gene data show CDR1 as SQVTM and CDR2 as ANQGSEA. Trimming left V 7 bases short and J 10 bases short, with 19 bases between. The CDR3 has 13 residues. In DNA, the CDR3 is TGCAGCGCCCTGCGGGACCCTCGAGAGGAGCTGTTTTTT. Its protein product is CSALRDPREELFF.

The chain has TRBV7-2 and TRBJ1-6; D might be TRBD1 (5 bases). Per the germline V gene, CDR1 is SGHTA and CDR2 is FQGNSA. Trimming pared 1 base from V and 10 bases from J, leaving 14 bases between. The length of the CDR3 is 15 residues. The CDR3 DNA reads TGTGCCAGCAGCTTAGAGGGCCAGGGTAACTCACCCCTCCACTTT. Translation: CASSLEGQGNSPLHF.

This clone was counted only a few times. This chain connects TRBV28 to TRBJ1-2; D remains unclear. Germline loops: CDR1 MDHEN, CDR2 SYDVKM. The V end lost 2 bases, the J end lost 1 base, and 5 bases lay between the germline ends. The CDR3 length is 13 residues. Here the CDR3 DNA reads TGTGCCAGCAGTTTAACAGTTAACTATGGCTACACCTTC. It yields the protein CASSLTVNYGYTF.

The CDR3 protein is CASSLNQVYGYTF. For the CDR3, the DNA is TGTGCCAGCAGTTTAAATCAGGTATATGGCTACACCTTC. J is TRBJ1-2 and V is TRBV28; D uncertain. CDR3 length: 13 residues. The V end was cut by 2 bases, the J end by 5 bases, with 9 bases between. From germline, CDR1 is MDHEN and CDR2 SYDVKM.

V usage is TRBV5-4 and J usage is TRBJ1-3; D is possibly TRBD1 (5 bases). Trimming shortened V by 2 bases and J by 1 base, and 7 bases separated the two germline ends. The CDR3 has 14 amino acids. Per the germline V gene, CDR1 is SGHNT and CDR2 is YYREEE (reference sequence). The CDR3, as DNA: TGTGCCAGCAGCTTTTGGGGGTCTGGAAACACCATATATTTT. This codes for CASSFWGSGNTIYF.

The chain joins TRBV5-1 to TRBJ2-7; D remains ambiguous. Trimming pared 4 bases from V and 2 bases from J, leaving 13 bases between. The CDR3 sequence is 14 residues long. In germline, CDR1 is SGHRS, CDR2 YFSETQ. CDR3 sequence reads: CASSPTAPTYEQYF. The CDR3 nucleotides are TGCGCCAGCAGCCCGACGGCGCCTACCTACGAGCAGTACTTC.

The chain carries TRBV7-2 and TRBJ1-2, with 12 positions matching TRBD1. CDR1 is SGHTA, CDR2 FQGNSA, per germline. The length of the CDR3 is 16 residues. After removal of 5 bases from V and 8 bases from J, the junction contained 12 bases not matched to a gene. The CDR3 region has the DNA TGTGCCAGCAGCCCCCAAGTAGGGACAGGGGGCGACGGCTACACCTTC. Translating it yields CASSPQVGTGGDGYTF.

The chain links TRBV5-4 to TRBJ2-1, with D perhaps TRBD2 (6 bases). The length of the CDR3 is 15 residues. Per the germline V gene, CDR1 is SGHNT and CDR2 is YYREEE (reference sequence). V was shortened by 0 bases and J by 4 bases, with 11 bases between the two germline ends. The CDR3 bases are TGTGCCAGCAGCTTGGGGGCTAGCGCTTACAATGAGCAGTTCTTC. Protein product: CASSLGASAYNEQFF.

J is TRBJ2-1 and V is TRBV4-1; D is tentatively TRBD1 or TRBD2 (5 bases each). V dropped 2 bases and J dropped 7 bases, with 18 bases sitting between them. Germline V lookup: CDR1 MGHRA, CDR2 YSYEKL. The CDR3 spans 16 residues. The CDR3, as DNA: TGCGCCAGCAGCCAACTTTCGGGACCAGCAGGTAATGAGCAGTTCTTC. Translation gives CASSQLSGPAGNEQFF.

The chain couples TRBV11-3 to TRBJ2-3; D is perhaps TRBD1 or TRBD2 (5 bases each). CDR3 length equals 15 residues. V was shortened by 1 base and J by 2 bases, with 10 bases between the two germline ends. Per germline, CDR1 SGHNT and CDR2 YENEEA. CDR3 coding DNA: TGTGCCAGCAGCTTAGCTGGGACGTCCACAGATACGCAGTATTTT. Residues: CASSLAGTSTDTQYF.

This clone was detected a few times. V usage is TRBV2 and J usage is TRBJ1-5; tentative D call: TRBD1 (6 bases). This CDR3 has 14 amino acids. The germline CDR1 and CDR2 sequences are SNHLY and FYNNEI. Trimming shortened V by 6 bases and J by 4 bases, and 13 bases separated the two germline ends. CDR3 region: CASRGGLGNQPQHF. The CDR3 DNA reads TGTGCCAGCAGGGGGGGGCTAGGAAATCAGCCCCAGCATTTT.

This rearrangement joins TRBV18 to TRBJ1-2, with D uncertain. In germline, CDR1 is KGHSH, CDR2 LQKENI. CDR3 size: 12 residues. The germline V and J ends were trimmed by 2 bases and 5 bases, with 6 bases remaining between them. CDR3 DNA sequence: TGTGCCAGCTCACCAGGGAGGTATGGCTACACCTTC. This sequence encodes CASSPGRYGYTF.